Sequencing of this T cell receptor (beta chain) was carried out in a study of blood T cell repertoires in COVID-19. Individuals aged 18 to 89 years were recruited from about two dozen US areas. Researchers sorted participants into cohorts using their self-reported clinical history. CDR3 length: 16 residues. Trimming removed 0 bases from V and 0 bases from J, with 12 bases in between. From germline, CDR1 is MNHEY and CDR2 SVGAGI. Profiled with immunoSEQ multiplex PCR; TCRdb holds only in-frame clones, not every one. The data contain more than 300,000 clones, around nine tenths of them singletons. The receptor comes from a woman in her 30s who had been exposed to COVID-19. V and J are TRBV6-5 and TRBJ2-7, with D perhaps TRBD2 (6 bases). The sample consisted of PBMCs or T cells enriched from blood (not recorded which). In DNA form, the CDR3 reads TGTGCCAGCAGTTACTCGGCTAGCGACAACTCCTACGAGCAGTACTTC. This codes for CASSYSASDNSYEQYF.